This entry concerns a single T cell receptor (beta chain). The antigen it recognizes is unknown. No much larger clonotype is one base removed from it; base qualities were not supplied. CDR1 MNHEY and CDR2 SMNVEV are derived from the germline V gene (reference sequence). V is clipped by 2 bases and J by 6 bases, and the sequence between their germline boundaries is 17 bases long. The CDR3 holds 15 amino acids from the cysteine to the phenylalanine. Kept here is only the CDR3 DNA, which spans 45 bases and is read in frame from base 1. Healthy HIV-negative adults with no recently reported acute infections or vaccinations were included as donors. Every donor was a Caucasian adult residing in Nashville, Tennessee, USA. Magnetic negative selection was used to enrich CD4+ T cells, after which naive cells were positively selected on CD45RA and the negative fraction became the memory subset. After blood collection by leukapheresis, PBMCs were isolated using Ficoll-Histopaque density gradient centrifugation and then cryopreserved in the vapor phase of liquid nitrogen. Purity and quantity of every magnetically sorted T cell population were checked by analytical flow cytometry. From each sorted fraction, genomic DNA was isolated and quantified by UV absorbance on a Nanodrop 2000c.

These data are taken from a study of shared clonotypes between healthy human individuals (dated by TCRdb to about 2020). Study-wide context: The cohort comprised two women and a few men aged 18 to 49 years. For each donor, three plates each were used for CD4 naive and CD4 memory, two plates were used for CD8 naive, and one plate was used for CD8 memory. To estimate repertoire size and how much clonotype sharing occurs between individuals, the study deeply sequenced the blood TCR repertoires of about five healthy adults. To increase sequencing depth and limit assay-specific biases, different laboratories used diverse techniques to prepare libraries and sequence TCR repertoires. Each donor's leukapheresis produced roughly between roughly 0.9 and 9 billion PBMCs.

Points the paper makes about the study in general: Higher generation probabilities were observed for clonotypes shared by all four sorted-subset donors than for non-shared clonotypes. Approximately 5% of naive CD4, around 3.5% of naive CD8, 2.3% of memory CD4, and around 0.42% of memory CD8 clonotypes were shared across several donors. Sampling was restricted to blood, and TCR repertoires in tissues likely differ from the TCR repertoires found in blood. Pairwise subsampling led to the expectation that sequencing depth would affect the degree of clonotype sharing among donors. Naive subsets generally had larger estimated clonotype richness than memory subsets did. The small number of donors limited the genetic and exposure-history diversity represented. Even with the large sequencing depth, rarefaction of the sorted-subset datasets indicated that sequencing was incomplete.

Using the deep immunoSEQ assay, TCR CDR3 regions were amplified from genomic DNA by multiplex PCR. Extracted genomic DNA from each cell subset was distributed evenly across all wells of several immunoSEQ 96-well plates, and each plate was treated as a replicate. Each replicate PCR for sorted subsets received around 200 ng genomic DNA, equal to about 29,000 T cell genomes. The purified libraries were quantified using a Qubit 3.0 fluorometer, sized with a Bioanalyzer 2100, and then quantified again using the KAPA Library Quantification kit. Every immunoSEQ 96-well plate was sequenced on a separate single-read 150-cycle Illumina NextSeq 550 flow cell. The authors' analysis ran thus. Because the immunoSEQ output included only junctional sequences and no quality scores, the filtering could not be the same as the filtering used for full-length reads. To assign V/J genes and CDR3, sequences were annotated using PyIR, a Python wrapper for IgBLAST v1.9, with IMGT germline references. Reads with weak V/J assignments (E-value above 1e-6), missing CDR3, stop codons, out-of-frame junctions, or ambiguous translated residues were removed. A V3J clonotype was defined by an identical inferred V gene, J gene, and CDR3 amino acid sequence. Percentage overlap between repertoires was computed as shared unique clonotypes divided by the size of the smaller repertoire. RTK rarefaction, the Chao1 estimator, and Recon v2.1 estimates of unobserved clonotypes were used to assess repertoire richness. For all TCRbeta clonotypes obtained by the gDNA method from a handful of donors, generation probabilities were computed with OLGA. TCRdb re-hosts the immuneACCESS table, in-frame sequences only. Its copies lack some clones; in the studies checked, an unresolved V gene accounts for under half of them, and the cause for the rest is not known. The D gene and trimming were derived from the DNA, and the V and J assignments and clone size from that table. The sample table holds about 1.1 million clones, of which 78% were seen once. The biggest ten clones account for roughly 0.65% of the sample.

The source of this sequence is a man aged 18 to 35 in good health. Some clones in this sample may be carry-over from other donors' samples. Sequenced material: memory CD4+ T cells from PBMCs. In light of the paper, this sample's cell subset or site label describes: CD45RA-negative fraction. The rearrangement joined TRBV27 to TRBJ2-7, with a tentative D gene TRBD1 over 6 matching bases. The DNA sequence reads TGTGCCAGCAGTTTACACAGGGCACGGAACCTCGAGCAGTACTTC. This encodes CASSLHRARNLEQYF.